This T cell receptor (beta chain) comes out of a study of OX40 agonist ivuxolimab in advanced cancers. Across the whole study: Dose-escalation patients suffered from hepatocellular carcinoma, melanoma, renal cell or head and neck cancer. General study findings and limits: Also showing low normalized T-cell clonal expansion were some of the nonresponders.

Here immunoSEQ multiplex PCR was the method, and the copy in TCRdb shows in-frame clones only, minus some. The top ten clones hold around 2.4% of a sample with around 80,000 clones, approximately 85% of them seen once. Any history of autoimmune disease or systemic immunosuppression disqualified patients. V was clipped by 7 bases and J by 10 bases, with 14 bases between them. The CDR3 covers 11 residues. CDR1 and CDR2 from the germline V gene are MNHNS and SASEGT. Details on this clone: Its antigen is currently unknown.

This clonotype originated in an adult with an advanced solid tumor such as melanoma, head and neck, liver or kidney cancer. J is TRBJ2-7 and V is TRBV6-1; D might be TRBD1 or TRBD2, each matching 5 bases. The sample was CD4+ or CD8+ T cells sorted from blood, taken in a trial of the OX40 agonist ivuxolimab. CDR3 protein: CASTDVGRQYF. CDR3 in DNA: TGTGCCAGCACAGACGTGGGACGTCAGTACTTC.